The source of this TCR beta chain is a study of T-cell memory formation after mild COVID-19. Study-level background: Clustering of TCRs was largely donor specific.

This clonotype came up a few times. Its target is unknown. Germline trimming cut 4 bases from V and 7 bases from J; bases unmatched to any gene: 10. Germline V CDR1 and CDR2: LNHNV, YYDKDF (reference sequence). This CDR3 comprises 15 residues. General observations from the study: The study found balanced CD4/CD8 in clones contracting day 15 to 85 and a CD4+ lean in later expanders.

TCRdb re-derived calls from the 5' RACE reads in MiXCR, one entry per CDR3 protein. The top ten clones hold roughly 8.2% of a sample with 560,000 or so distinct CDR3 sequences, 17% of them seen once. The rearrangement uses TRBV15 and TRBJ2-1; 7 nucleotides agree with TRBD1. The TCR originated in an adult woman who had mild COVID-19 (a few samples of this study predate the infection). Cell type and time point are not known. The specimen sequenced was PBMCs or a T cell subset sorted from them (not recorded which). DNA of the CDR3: TGTGCCACCAGCATTAAAGGGGGCCCTGTAAATGAGCAGTTCTTC. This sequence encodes CATSIKGGPVNEQFF.